The following is a T cell receptor (beta chain) sequence with its context. Antigen: not known. The data were obtained in a study of T cell responses to AZD1222 COVID-19 vaccine. Study-wide results and caveats: The donor cohort was predominantly white British with a female majority, and clonal diversity may have been underestimated. Spike-spanning, vaccine-associated CD4 TCRs were dominant at 160-218 and 743-854. Of the AZD1222 recipients, only five to seven were seropositive at baseline.

V gave up 4 bases and J gave up 7 bases, with 11 bases separating them. This CDR3 has 12 residues. Germline values: CDR1 SGHTS, CDR2 YDEGEE. The repertoire was sequenced with immunoSEQ multiplex PCR; TCRdb's copy has only in-frame clones and lacks some. This table has about 120,000 clones, around 92% appearing once. The chain uses TRBV5-8 and TRBJ1-1, with D tentatively TRBD1 (5 bases). The sequencing here drew on peripheral blood, taken on day 0 of AZD1222 vaccination. This receptor was identified in an adult in good health. The chain's CDR3 is CASSRDRFEAFF. For the CDR3, the DNA is TGTGCCAGCAGCCGGGACCGCTTTGAAGCTTTCTTT.